The TCR beta chain under discussion was sequenced for a study of cytomegalovirus exposure and HLA in healthy donors. The CDR3 has 14 amino acids. Trimming took 10 bases from V and 2 from J, leaving 17 bases between them. Germline V gene sequence: CDR1 SGHRS, CDR2 YFSETQ. Broader study findings: Cytomegalovirus status was reportedly diagnosed by the classifier with high sensitivity and specificity.

Primers included in the PCR were 60 Vbeta and 13 Jbeta primers. This table comes from immunoSEQ multiplex PCR, and its TCRdb copy is limited to in-frame clones, with some not included. The sample table sets out about 170,000 clones. On this clone: Its antigen remains unidentified.

V and J are TRBV5-1 and TRBJ2-3; weak D call: TRBD2 (6 bases). Sequenced input: PBMCs. The clonotype originates from a woman in her fifties or sixties in good health and CMV-seronegative. The CDR3: CAYRGAGTTDTQYF. CDR3 DNA sequence: TGCGCCTACCGCGGGGCGGGAACCACAGATACGCAGTATTTT. The variable domain in full, completed from reference TRBV5-1 and TRBJ2-3, reads KAGVTQTPRYLIKTRGQQVTLSCSPISGHRSVSWYQQTPGQGLQFLFEYFSETQRNKGNFPGRFSGRQFSNSRSEMNVSTLELGDSALYLCAYRGAGTTDTQYFGPGTRLTVL.